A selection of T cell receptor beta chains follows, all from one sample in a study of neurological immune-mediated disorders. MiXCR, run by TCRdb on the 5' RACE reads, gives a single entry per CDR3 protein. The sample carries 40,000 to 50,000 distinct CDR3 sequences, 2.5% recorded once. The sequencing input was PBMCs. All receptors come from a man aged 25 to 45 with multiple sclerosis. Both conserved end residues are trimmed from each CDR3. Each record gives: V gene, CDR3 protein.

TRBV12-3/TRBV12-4	ASSFGGGNSPLH
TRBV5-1	ASSSGLAGAPTDTQY
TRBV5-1	ASSLRAGPETQY
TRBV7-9	ASSLAGLAGKETQY
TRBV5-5	ASSLDGFLDIQY
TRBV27	ASSGYRDGDSGNYGYT
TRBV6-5	ASSYSGYTGELF
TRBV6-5	ASSYHRGLAGELF
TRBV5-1	ASSNNPGTGNEKLF
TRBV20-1	SARPPLH
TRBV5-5	ASSLEPSGSYEQF
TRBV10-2	ASSESGRNTEAF
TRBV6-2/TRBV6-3	ASSYYGPRGEQY
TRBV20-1	SAKGWAGELF
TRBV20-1	SAYRPMYAYSSYEQY
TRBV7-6	ASSLAPTSSYEQY
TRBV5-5	ASSRGRGSNTGELF
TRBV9	ASGRDQPQH
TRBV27	ASSSTGTSGRVNEQF
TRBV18	ASSPAGENEQF
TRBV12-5	ASGFWGAHGYT
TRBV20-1	SASTGSYEQY
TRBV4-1	ASSQGTVYYEQY
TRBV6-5	ATLRRSGSSQY
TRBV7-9	ASSLMEWSGTEAF
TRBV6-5	ASSYSGGGEAF
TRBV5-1	ASSQDRVGGEKLF
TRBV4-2	ASSLGLAYNEQF
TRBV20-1	SATDPRGNQPQH
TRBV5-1	ASSPAISGRASTDTQY
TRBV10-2	ASSEIAGPTYEQY
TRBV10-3	ATADGGFSETQY
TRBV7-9	ASSWSGSTDTQY
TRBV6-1	ASSETRVKNIQY
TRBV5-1	ASSLPSADGELF
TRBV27	ASSPGILNEQF
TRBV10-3	ATRDIRLSYEQY
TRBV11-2	ASSWGGDTYEQY
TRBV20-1	SALGGAGNTIY
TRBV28	ASSFSPLYSLPRQGKITGELF
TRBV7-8	ASSLGTADQPQH
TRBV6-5	ASSYSRAGDQPQH
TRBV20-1	SARGLAGVHEQY
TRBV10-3	AIRAGPSYEQY
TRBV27	ASSLGQGFNEQF
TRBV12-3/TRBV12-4	ASSFSGFEAF
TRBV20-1	SALSGRAAGELF
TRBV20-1	SALQGNSNKPQN
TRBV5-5	ASSLLSVEMSSYEQY
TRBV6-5	ASSPQPGAEKLF
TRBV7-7	ASSLSSSTAGELF
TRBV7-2	ASSLGHRDTQY
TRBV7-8	ASSQQGSADTQY
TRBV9	ASSPRGSGANVLT
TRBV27	ASSPQGETQY